The sequence of this T cell receptor (beta chain) was determined in a study of blood T cell repertoires in COVID-19. Study background: From T cells, B-cell-depleted T cells, or PBMCs came the material, which was cDNA or gDNA.

This clone was counted a few times. Assay used: immunoSEQ multiplex PCR; TCRdb lists only in-frame clones, some missing. The sample yields 85,000 to 120,000 clones, around 80% seen once. V lost 3 bases to trimming and J lost 7 bases; unmatched junction nucleotides: 4. This CDR3 is 14 amino acids long. Germline loops: CDR1 SEHNR, CDR2 FQNEAQ (reference sequence). This chain uses TRBV7-9 with TRBJ2-1; 9 bases align to TRBD2. This TCR was sampled from an older woman with acute or convalescent COVID-19. Material for sequencing was peripheral blood. CDR3 nucleotide sequence: TGTGCCAGCAGCTTCAATAGCGGGAGTAATGAGCAGTTCTTC. Translation: CASSFNSGSNEQFF.